Included here is one T cell receptor (beta chain) sequence, with context. Treatment described: some 19 received Ad26.COV2.S at low or high dose, single or two shots; roughly 5 received placebo; per-sample allocation not given. The samples date from day 63 after the first vaccine or placebo injection. The sample originates from a study of Ad26.COV2.S vaccination and SARS-CoV-2 variants. Germline values: CDR1 LNHDA, CDR2 SQIVND (reference sequence). The V and J ends lost 4 bases and 0 bases, in that order; junction bases with no gene match: 9. The CDR3 sequence is 17 residues long. Data came from immunoSEQ multiplex PCR; TCRdb stores just in-frame clones and leaves some out. Among 350,000 to 450,000 clones, approximately 91% were seen once, and the ten largest hold around 2%.

This specimen was peripheral blood, taken in a trial of Ad26.COV2.S vaccine versus placebo. The chain uses TRBV19 and TRBJ2-4; 7 positions agree with TRBD2. This sequence originates from a person between 18 and 60 years old who received the Ad26.COV2.S COVID-19 vaccine or a placebo. CDR3 DNA sequence: TGTGCCAGTAGTACGACCTCTAGCGGATTAGCCAAAAACATTCAGTACTTC. Translating it yields CASSTTSSGLAKNIQYF. Together with reference TRBV19 and TRBJ2-4, the CDR3 gives the full variable domain: DGGITQSPKYLFRKEGQNVTLSCEQNLNHDAMYWYRQDPGQGLRLIYYSQIVNDFQKGDIAEGYSVSREKKESFPLTVTSAQKNPTAFYLCASSTTSSGLAKNIQYFGAGTRLSVL.